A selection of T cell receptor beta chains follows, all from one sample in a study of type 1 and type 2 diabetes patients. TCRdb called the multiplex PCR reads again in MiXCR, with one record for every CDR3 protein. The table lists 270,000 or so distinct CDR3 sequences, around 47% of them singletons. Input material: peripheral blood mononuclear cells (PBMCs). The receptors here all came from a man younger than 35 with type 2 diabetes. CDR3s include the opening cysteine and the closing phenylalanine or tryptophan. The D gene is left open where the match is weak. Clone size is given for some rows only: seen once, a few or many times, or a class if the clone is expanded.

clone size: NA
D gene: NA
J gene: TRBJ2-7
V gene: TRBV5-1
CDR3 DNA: TGCGCCAGCAGCTTGGAAAGGACAGCCTCCTACGAGCAGTACTTC
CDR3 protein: CASSLERTASYEQYF

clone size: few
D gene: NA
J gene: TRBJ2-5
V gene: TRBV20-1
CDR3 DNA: TGCAGTGTAGTCCAGGGGACGCTCCAAGAGACCCAGTACTTC
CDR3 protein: CSVVQGTLQETQYF

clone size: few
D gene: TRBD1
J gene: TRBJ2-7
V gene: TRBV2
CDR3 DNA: TGTGCCAGCAGTTTAGGGAAGAAGGACAGGGTGTTTACCTACGAGCAGTACTTC
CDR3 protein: CASSLGKKDRVFTYEQYF

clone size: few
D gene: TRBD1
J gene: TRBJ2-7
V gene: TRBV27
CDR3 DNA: TGTGCCAGCAGCGGACAGGGGATCAACGAGCAGTACTTC
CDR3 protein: CASSGQGINEQYF

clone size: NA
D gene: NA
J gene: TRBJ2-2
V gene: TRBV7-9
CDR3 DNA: TGTGCCAGCAGCTTAACCTGGCAAACCGGGGAGCTGTTTTTT
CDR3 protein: CASSLTWQTGELFF

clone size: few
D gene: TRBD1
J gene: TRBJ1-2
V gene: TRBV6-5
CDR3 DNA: TGTGCCAGCAGCCTGGACAGGGGGTACGGCTACACCTTC
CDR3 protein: CASSLDRGYGYTF

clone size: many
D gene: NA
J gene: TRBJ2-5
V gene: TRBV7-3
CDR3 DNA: TGTGCCAGCAGCCCAGGGGTTGGAGAGACCCAGTACTTC
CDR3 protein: CASSPGVGETQYF

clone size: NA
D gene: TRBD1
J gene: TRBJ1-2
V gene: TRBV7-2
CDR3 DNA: TGCGCCAGCAGCCCCGGGACAGGGGAAAACTATGGCTACACCTTC
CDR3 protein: CASSPGTGENYGYTF

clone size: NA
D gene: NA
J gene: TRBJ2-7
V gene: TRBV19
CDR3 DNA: TGTGCCAGTAGCCCCCCGGCAGTTGACGAGCAGTACTTC
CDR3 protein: CASSPPAVDEQYF

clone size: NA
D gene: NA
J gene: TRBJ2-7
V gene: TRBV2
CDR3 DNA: TGTGCCAGCGGTCCCGATTGGACGGAGACCTACGAGCAGTACTTC
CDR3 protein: CASGPDWTETYEQYF

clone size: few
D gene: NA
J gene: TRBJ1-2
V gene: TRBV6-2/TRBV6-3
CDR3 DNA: TGTGCCAGCACCAGGACAGCAACCTCGCGTGGCTACACCTTC
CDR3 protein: CASTRTATSRGYTF

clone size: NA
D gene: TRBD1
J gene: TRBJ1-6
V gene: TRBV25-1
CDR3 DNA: TGTGCCAGCAGCTGGACAGGGGGCCATCCACCCCTCCACTTT
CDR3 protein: CASSWTGGHPPLHF

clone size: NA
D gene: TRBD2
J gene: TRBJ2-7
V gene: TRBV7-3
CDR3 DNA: TGTGCCAGCAGCTTAGCAGCGGGGCACTCCTACGAGCAGTACTTC
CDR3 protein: CASSLAAGHSYEQYF

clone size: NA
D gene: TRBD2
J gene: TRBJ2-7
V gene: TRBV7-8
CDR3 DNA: TGTGCCAGCAGCCCGGGGGGGGACTACGAGCAGTACTTC
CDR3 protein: CASSPGGDYEQYF